The source of this T cell receptor (beta chain) is a study of tumor-infiltrating lymphocytes in primary liver carcinoma. Notes on this clonotype: The antigen is not known. A much larger clone differs from this one at a single base, so this may be a read error.

Starting material of 450 to 550 ng total RNA yielded TCR beta cDNA via a constant-region primer. Each TCR beta library was derived from three nested multiplex PCR rounds that employed slightly modified ARM-PCR. The first two PCR rounds used TRBV1-TRBV30 forward primers with a C-beta reverse primer, about 10 cycles each. TCRdb redid the calling of the multiplex PCR reads with MiXCR, one entry per CDR3 protein. The sample carries over 45,000 distinct CDR3 sequences, approximately 70% recorded once. General study results and limits: Relative to blood, tumors carried a significantly larger fraction of the repertoire in their top 250 clones (p = 0.039). Appearing in all five tumor regions was true of only about 7-25% of top clones.

The study co-extracted DNA and RNA from 20-30 mg of unsorted bulk tissue. Every tumor contributed samples taken at five separate regions. The CDR3 has 16 residues. CDR1 SEHNR and CDR2 FQNEAQ come from the germline V gene (reference sequence). Material: liver tumor tissue from sampling region 5. Subset reported: tumor region T5, tumor centre. The chain links TRBV7-9 to TRBJ2-2; D perhaps matches TRBD1 (6 bases). This TCR was sampled from a man in his forties with primary liver carcinoma and hepatitis B virus infection. The CDR3 nucleotides are TGTGCCAGCAGCTCCCGGGACAACGCGAACACCGGGGAGCTGTCTTTT. Encoded protein: CASSSRDNANTGELSF.